Sequencing of this TCR beta chain was carried out in a study of blood T cell repertoires in COVID-19 (dated by TCRdb to 2020 to 2022). With respect to the entire study: Collaborator samples came from the United States, Italy and Spain and covered acute and convalescent phases of COVID-19. The prospective study material was composed of cDNA or gDNA derived from T cells, B-cell-depleted T cells, or PBMCs. Subjects who had been exposed to COVID-19, were actively infected with it, or had recovered from it provided the deeply sampled blood TCRbeta repertoires that made up the dataset. The repertoires were made available in a free public database intended to serve as a resource for research on the immune response to SARS-CoV-2. Samples came from the ongoing ImmuneRACE study (first 160 participants) plus 1,254 subjects from 6 global collaborators. The sample metadata nearly always contained a de-identified subject ID, COVID-19 status, age in years and sex. Where available, HLA class I and class II types were obtained from metadata supplied by the sample provider rather than from assay-based typing.

Each collaborating institution followed its own protocols to collect whole blood in K2EDTA tubes. For TCRbeta analysis, collaborators shipped samples as frozen whole blood, isolated PBMCs, or DNA extracted from either of those sample types. In its sample, this clone was seen once. No antigen is known for it. Base qualities are not provided; no much larger clone lies one nucleotide away. The germline V gene provides CDR1 SGHRS and CDR2 YFSETQ. Germline trimming amounts to 4 bases on V and 8 bases on J, with 7 as the count of junction bases outside the gene matches. The CDR3 runs 13 residues from the cysteine to the phenylalanine. Only CDR3 DNA remains: 39 bases, in frame from the first base. Overall results and qualifications from the work: How much clinical and demographic metadata was included differed by source and by participant, and the metadata was provided uncurated.

TCRbeta CDR3 regions were amplified from genomic DNA using the immunoSEQ Assay, a bias-controlled multiplex PCR. As for the authors' bioinformatics: The number of nucleated cells in each sample was estimated by amplification of reference gene primers within the assay. Sequence reads were collapsed and filtered to measure the absolute abundance of every unique TCRbeta CDR3 rearrangement. For each sample, productive Simpson clonality was calculated as the square root of Simpson's diversity index across productive rearrangements. Held by TCRdb, this immuneACCESS table contains in-frame sequences only and omits some clones. Under half of the omission traces to an unresolved V gene where checked; the cause of the rest is unknown. V, J and clone size are taken as reported in that table, and D and trimming were inferred from the DNA itself. The sample has 350,000 to 450,000 clones on record, 70% to 90% of them singletons. In total, the top ten clones hold 1% to 1.5% of the sample.

The TCR originated in a man between 40 and 49 years old with acute or convalescent COVID-19. The source material was peripheral blood. The chain uses TRBV5-1 and TRBJ1-2, and 8 junctional nucleotides match TRBD1. This receptor carries the CDR3 CASSPDRDRGYTF. The DNA reads TGCGCCAGCAGCCCGGACAGGGATAGGGGCTACACCTTC.